Listed below are T cell receptor beta chains from one sample, sequenced in a study of beta chain features in type 1 diabetes. TCRdb's copy holds only in-frame clones and misses some; the assay was immunoSEQ multiplex PCR. Of about 340,000 clones in the sample, roughly 13% were seen once. Specimen: naive CD4+ T cells from blood. The receptors were gathered from a woman younger than 35 with type 1 diabetes. The CDR3 runs from the conserved cysteine through the conserved F or W. D genes are given only for firm matches. A clone size is listed for some rows: how often the clone was seen (once, few, many), or a class if it is expanded.

V: TRBV19; J: TRBJ2-7; size: -; D: TRBD1; CDR3: CASSLGTADYEQYF; DNA: TGTGCCAGTAGTCTGGGGACAGCGGACTACGAGCAGTACTTC
V: TRBV27; J: TRBJ2-1; size: few; D: -; CDR3: CASRGADRNEQFF; DNA: TGTGCCAGCAGGGGGGCTGACAGGAATGAGCAGTTCTTC
V: TRBV6-6; J: TRBJ2-3; size: -; D: -; CDR3: CASSSPREVDTQYF; DNA: TGTGCCAGCAGTTCCCCCAGGGAGGTAGATACGCAGTATTTT
V: TRBV7-9; J: TRBJ1-4; size: few; D: -; CDR3: CASSLDPQEKLFF; DNA: TGTGCCAGCAGCTTAGACCCCCAGGAAAAACTGTTTTTT
V: TRBV9; J: TRBJ1-4; size: few; D: -; CDR3: CASSGLVGEKLFF; DNA: TGTGCCAGCAGCGGGCTAGTCGGGGAAAAACTGTTTTTT
V: TRBV25-1; J: TRBJ1-3; size: once; D: -; CDR3: CASSETAYSSGNTIYF; DNA: TGTGCCAGCAGTGAGACAGCCTACAGCTCTGGAAACACCATATATTTT
V: TRBV19; J: TRBJ1-5; size: once; D: TRBD1; CDR3: CASVTGGNNQPQHF; DNA: TGTGCCAGTGTGACAGGGGGGAACAATCAGCCCCAGCATTTT
V: TRBV19; J: TRBJ2-3; size: few; D: TRBD2; CDR3: CASSKTSGISDTQYF; DNA: TGTGCCAGTAGCAAGACTAGCGGGATTTCAGATACGCAGTATTTT
V: TRBV20-1; J: TRBJ2-3; size: -; D: -; CDR3: CSASHTDTQYF; DNA: TGCAGTGCTAGCCATACAGATACGCAGTATTTT
V: TRBV18; J: TRBJ2-1; size: few; D: TRBD2; CDR3: CASSPTSGSNEQFF; DNA: TGTGCCAGCTCACCAACCAGCGGGAGCAATGAGCAGTTCTTC
V: TRBV28; J: TRBJ2-2; size: few; D: -; CDR3: CASSFSGRATGELFF; DNA: TGTGCCAGCAGCTTTAGCGGCAGAGCGACCGGGGAGCTGTTTTTT
V: TRBV7-6; J: TRBJ2-1; size: few; D: TRBD2; CDR3: CASSLASSGSSYNEQFF; DNA: TGTGCCAGCAGCTTAGCATCAAGCGGGAGCTCCTACAATGAGCAGTTCTTC
V: TRBV28; J: TRBJ2-2; size: few; D: -; CDR3: CASRQGSDTGELFF; DNA: TGTGCCAGCCGGCAGGGGAGCGACACCGGGGAGCTGTTTTTT
V: TRBV2; J: TRBJ2-5; size: few; D: -; CDR3: CASSEDYEETQYF; DNA: TGTGCCAGCAGTGAGGACTATGAAGAGACCCAGTACTTC
V: TRBV18; J: TRBJ2-3; size: -; D: TRBD1; CDR3: CASSPPTGQGDTQYF; DNA: TGTGCCAGCTCACCACCGACAGGGCAGGGAGATACGCAGTATTTT
V: TRBV18; J: TRBJ2-5; size: -; D: -; CDR3: CASSPLSGEETQYF; DNA: TGTGCCAGCTCACCTCTGTCAGGGGAAGAGACCCAGTACTTC
V: TRBV5-1; J: TRBJ1-1; size: few; D: -; CDR3: CASSWGVLGGSTEAFF; DNA: TGCGCCAGCAGCTGGGGAGTGTTGGGGGGATCCACTGAAGCTTTCTTT
V: TRBV7-2; J: TRBJ2-7; size: few; D: -; CDR3: CASSSGQRYEQYF; DNA: TGTGCCAGCAGCTCAGGACAGCGATACGAGCAGTACTTC
V: TRBV5-1; J: TRBJ2-5; size: -; D: -; CDR3: CASSPIEETQYF; DNA: TGCGCCAGCAGCCCCATAGAAGAGACCCAGTACTTC
V: TRBV18; J: TRBJ2-3; size: few; D: TRBD2; CDR3: CASSPPGTSGPDTQYF; DNA: TGTGCCAGCTCACCACCTGGGACTAGCGGGCCAGATACGCAGTATTTT
V: TRBV20-1; J: TRBJ2-1; size: few; D: -; CDR3: CSASTYNEQFF; DNA: TGCAGTGCTTCTACCTACAATGAGCAGTTCTTC
V: TRBV5-4; J: TRBJ1-3; size: few; D: TRBD1; CDR3: CASSADRDRGNTIYF; DNA: TGTGCCAGCAGCGCTGACAGGGACCGAGGAAACACCATATATTTT
V: TRBV18; J: TRBJ2-7; size: -; D: TRBD1; CDR3: CASSQLTGGVYEQYF; DNA: TGTGCCAGCTCACAACTGACAGGGGGAGTCTACGAGCAGTACTTC
V: TRBV5-4; J: TRBJ1-2; size: few; D: -; CDR3: CASSLYSVSGGYTF; DNA: TGTGCCAGCAGCTTGTATTCCGTCTCGGGTGGCTACACCTTC
V: TRBV29-1; J: TRBJ2-7; size: -; D: -; CDR3: CSVEDRRGLTYEQYF; DNA: TGCAGCGTTGAAGATCGGCGGGGGCTGACCTACGAGCAGTACTTC
V: TRBV19; J: TRBJ1-2; size: few; D: -; CDR3: CASRKGSRNYGYTF; DNA: TGTGCCAGTAGGAAGGGGTCTCGGAACTATGGCTACACCTTC
V: TRBV14; J: TRBJ1-2; size: -; D: -; CDR3: CASSPDRSYGYTF; DNA: TGTGCCAGCAGCCCAGACAGGTCGTATGGCTACACCTTC
V: TRBV19; J: TRBJ2-5; size: -; D: TRBD1; CDR3: CASKQPGGRETQYF; DNA: TGTGCCAGTAAACAGCCAGGGGGAAGGGAGACCCAGTACTTC
V: TRBV9; J: TRBJ2-3; size: -; D: TRBD2; CDR3: CASSVVLAGGLDTQYF; DNA: TGTGCCAGCAGCGTAGTACTAGCGGGAGGGCTAGATACGCAGTATTTT
V: TRBV29-1; J: TRBJ2-3; size: few; D: TRBD2; CDR3: CSVHLAGAGTDTQYF; DNA: TGCAGCGTGCATCTAGCGGGAGCCGGCACAGATACGCAGTATTTT
V: TRBV6-5; J: TRBJ2-5; size: few; D: -; CDR3: CASRRPGSETQYF; DNA: TGTGCCAGCAGACGACCGGGAAGCGAGACCCAGTACTTC
V: TRBV28; J: TRBJ2-1; size: few; D: TRBD1; CDR3: CASSRTGGNEQFF; DNA: TGTGCCAGCAGTCGAACAGGGGGCAATGAGCAGTTCTTC
V: TRBV6-5; J: TRBJ2-7; size: -; D: TRBD2; CDR3: CASSSGTSGNYEQYF; DNA: TGTGCCAGCAGTAGCGGTACTAGCGGGAACTACGAGCAGTACTTC
V: TRBV2; J: TRBJ1-1; size: few; D: -; CDR3: CASSEKQARTEAFF; DNA: TGTGCCAGCAGTGAGAAACAGGCAAGGACTGAAGCTTTCTTT
V: TRBV11-2; J: TRBJ2-5; size: -; D: TRBD1; CDR3: CASSKDRGKTQYF; DNA: TGTGCCAGCAGCAAGGACAGGGGGAAGACCCAGTACTTC
V: TRBV2; J: TRBJ1-4; size: -; D: -; CDR3: CASSEQGVPNEKLFF; DNA: TGTGCCAGCAGTGAACAAGGGGTCCCTAATGAAAAACTGTTTTTT
V: TRBV5-5; J: TRBJ2-1; size: few; D: TRBD2; CDR3: CASSPWRSGLAGSSYNEQFF; DNA: TGTGCCAGCAGTCCCTGGAGATCCGGGCTAGCGGGGAGCTCCTACAATGAGCAGTTCTTC
V: TRBV7-2; J: TRBJ2-1; size: -; D: TRBD2; CDR3: CASSLVASGYNEQFF; DNA: TGTGCCAGCAGCTTAGTCGCTAGCGGTTACAATGAGCAGTTCTTC
V: TRBV19; J: TRBJ1-5; size: -; D: TRBD1; CDR3: CASSRDRRWDQPQHF; DNA: TGTGCCAGTAGTCGGGACAGACGGTGGGATCAGCCCCAGCATTTT
V: TRBV30; J: TRBJ1-5; size: -; D: TRBD1; CDR3: CAWSKGQGLGNQPQHF; DNA: TGTGCCTGGAGTAAGGGACAGGGGTTGGGCAATCAGCCCCAGCATTTT
V: TRBV11-2; J: TRBJ2-7; size: -; D: TRBD2; CDR3: CASSPNGRAPGSYEQYF; DNA: TGTGCCAGCAGCCCTAACGGGAGGGCCCCCGGCTCCTACGAGCAGTACTTC
V: TRBV5-4; J: TRBJ2-3; size: -; D: TRBD2; CDR3: CASSRGLVEDTQYF; DNA: TGTGCCAGCAGCCGGGGACTAGTGGAGGATACGCAGTATTTT
V: TRBV7-2; J: TRBJ1-1; size: few; D: -; CDR3: CASSLGAGLNTEAFF; DNA: TGTGCCAGCAGCTTAGGGGCAGGGTTGAACACTGAAGCTTTCTTT
V: TRBV18; J: TRBJ2-7; size: -; D: TRBD1; CDR3: CASSTQDRSGEQYF; DNA: TGTGCCAGCTCAACTCAGGACAGGTCTGGAGAGCAGTACTTC
V: TRBV9; J: TRBJ1-5; size: -; D: -; CDR3: CASSPPGLRRQPQHF; DNA: TGTGCCAGCAGCCCCCCGGGACTGAGGCGTCAGCCCCAGCATTTT
V: TRBV5-1; J: TRBJ2-3; size: -; D: TRBD2; CDR3: CASRVFFGGGPTDTQYF; DNA: TGCGCCAGCAGAGTTTTTTTTGGGGGAGGGCCGACAGATACGCAGTATTTT
V: TRBV5-1; J: TRBJ2-5; size: -; D: TRBD2; CDR3: CASSFPGTSKILQETQYF; DNA: TGCGCCAGCAGTTTTCCCGGGACTAGCAAGATATTACAAGAGACCCAGTACTTC
V: TRBV5-4; J: TRBJ1-2; size: -; D: -; CDR3: CASSSGRTAVYGYTF; DNA: TGTGCCAGCAGCTCGGGTCGGACAGCAGTATATGGCTACACCTTC
V: TRBV11-2; J: TRBJ2-7; size: -; D: TRBD1; CDR3: CASSASTTGVGQYF; DNA: TGTGCCAGCAGCGCATCTACTACAGGGGTCGGGCAGTACTTC
V: TRBV5-6; J: TRBJ1-1; size: few; D: -; CDR3: CASRGVATEAFF; DNA: TGTGCCAGCAGAGGAGTCGCCACTGAAGCTTTCTTT
V: TRBV27; J: TRBJ1-4; size: -; D: -; CDR3: CASSKSRVQEKLFF; DNA: TGTGCCAGCAGTAAGTCGCGGGTTCAGGAAAAACTGTTTTTT
V: TRBV2; J: TRBJ1-2; size: -; D: -; CDR3: CASSPDGGRGYTF; DNA: TGTGCCAGCAGCCCGGACGGAGGGAGGGGCTACACCTTC
V: TRBV5-1; J: TRBJ2-3; size: few; D: -; CDR3: CASSLDVSGGTQYF; DNA: TGCGCCAGCAGCTTGGATGTTTCGGGTGGTACGCAGTATTTT
V: TRBV7-2; J: TRBJ2-1; size: few; D: TRBD2; CDR3: CASSQRASGLNEQFF; DNA: TGTGCCAGCAGCCAAAGGGCTAGCGGACTCAATGAGCAGTTCTTC
V: TRBV7-2; J: TRBJ1-1; size: -; D: TRBD1; CDR3: CASSFSGTGNTEAFF; DNA: TGTGCCAGCAGCTTTTCCGGGACAGGGAACACTGAAGCTTTCTTT
V: TRBV29-1; J: TRBJ2-5; size: few; D: -; CDR3: CSVEGRLQGRTQYF; DNA: TGCAGCGTTGAAGGACGCCTACAGGGTAGGACCCAGTACTTC
V: TRBV7-9; J: TRBJ2-1; size: few; D: TRBD2; CDR3: CASRKTLGLVVSHEQFF; DNA: TGTGCCAGCAGGAAGACCCTTGGACTAGTAGTCTCCCATGAGCAGTTCTTC